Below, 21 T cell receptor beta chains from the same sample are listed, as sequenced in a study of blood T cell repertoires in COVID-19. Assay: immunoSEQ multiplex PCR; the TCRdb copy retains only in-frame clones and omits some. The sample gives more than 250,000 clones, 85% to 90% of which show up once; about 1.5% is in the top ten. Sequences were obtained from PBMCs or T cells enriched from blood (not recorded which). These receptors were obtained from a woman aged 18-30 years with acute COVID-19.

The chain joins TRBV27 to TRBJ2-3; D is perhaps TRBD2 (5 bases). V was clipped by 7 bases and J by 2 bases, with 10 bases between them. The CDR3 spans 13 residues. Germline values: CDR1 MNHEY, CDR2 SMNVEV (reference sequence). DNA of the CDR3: TGTGCCAGCAAGTCCGGGAACACAGATACGCAGTATTTT. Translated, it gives CASKSGNTDTQYF.

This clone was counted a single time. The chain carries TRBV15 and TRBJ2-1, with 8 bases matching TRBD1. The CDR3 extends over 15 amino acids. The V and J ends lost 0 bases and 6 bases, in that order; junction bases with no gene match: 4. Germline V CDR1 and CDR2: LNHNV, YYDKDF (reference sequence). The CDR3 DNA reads TGTGCCACCAGCAGAGACCGTGGACAGGGCAATGAGCAGTTCTTC. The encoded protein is CATSRDRGQGNEQFF. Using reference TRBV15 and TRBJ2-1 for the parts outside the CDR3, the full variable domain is DAMVIQNPRYQVTQFGKPVTLSCSQTLNHNVMYWYQQKSSQAPKLLFHYYDKDFNNEADTPDNFQSRRPNTSFCFLDIRSPGLGDTAMYLCATSRDRGQGNEQFFGPGTRLTVL.

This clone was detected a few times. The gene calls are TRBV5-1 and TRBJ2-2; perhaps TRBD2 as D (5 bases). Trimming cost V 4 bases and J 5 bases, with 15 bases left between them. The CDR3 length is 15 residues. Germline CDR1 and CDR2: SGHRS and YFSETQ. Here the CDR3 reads CASSPVVTGTGELFF. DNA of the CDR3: TGCGCCAGCAGCCCAGTAGTCACGGGGACCGGGGAGCTGTTTTTT.

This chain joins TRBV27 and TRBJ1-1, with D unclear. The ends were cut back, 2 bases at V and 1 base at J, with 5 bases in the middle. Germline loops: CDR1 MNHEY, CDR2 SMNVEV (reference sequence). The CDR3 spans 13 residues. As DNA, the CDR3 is TGTGCCAGCAGTTTAAAGCAGAACACTGAAGCTTTCTTT. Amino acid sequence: CASSLKQNTEAFF.

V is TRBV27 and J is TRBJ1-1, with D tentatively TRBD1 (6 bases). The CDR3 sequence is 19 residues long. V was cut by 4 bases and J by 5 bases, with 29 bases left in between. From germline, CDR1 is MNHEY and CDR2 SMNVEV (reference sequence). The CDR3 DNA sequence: TGTGCCAGCAGTTCCCTACTAATCCCGACAGGTGGAACCTCGACTGAAGCTTTCTTT. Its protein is CASSSLLIPTGGTSTEAFF.

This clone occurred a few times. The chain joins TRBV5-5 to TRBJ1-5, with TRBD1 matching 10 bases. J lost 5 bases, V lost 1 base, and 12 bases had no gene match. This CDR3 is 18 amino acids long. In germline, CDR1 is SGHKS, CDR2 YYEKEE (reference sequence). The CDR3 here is CASSLRVTGGLSDQPQHF. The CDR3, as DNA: TGTGCCAGCAGCTTGAGGGTGACAGGGGGCCTTTCGGATCAGCCCCAGCATTTT.

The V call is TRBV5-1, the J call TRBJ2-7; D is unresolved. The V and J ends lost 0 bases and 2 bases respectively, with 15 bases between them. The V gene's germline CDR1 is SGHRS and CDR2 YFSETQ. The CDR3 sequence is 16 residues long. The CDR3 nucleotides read TGCGCCAGCAGCTTGGGGCGGCGGCCCTCTACCTACGAGCAGTACTTC. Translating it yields CASSLGRRPSTYEQYF.

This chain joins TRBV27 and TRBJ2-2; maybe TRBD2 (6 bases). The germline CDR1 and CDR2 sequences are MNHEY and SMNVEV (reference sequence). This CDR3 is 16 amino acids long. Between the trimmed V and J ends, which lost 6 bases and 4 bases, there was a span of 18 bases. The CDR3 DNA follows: TGTGCCAGCAGGGGTACCCTGGGGGGTGGCACCGGGGAGCTGTTTTTT. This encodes CASRGTLGGGTGELFF.

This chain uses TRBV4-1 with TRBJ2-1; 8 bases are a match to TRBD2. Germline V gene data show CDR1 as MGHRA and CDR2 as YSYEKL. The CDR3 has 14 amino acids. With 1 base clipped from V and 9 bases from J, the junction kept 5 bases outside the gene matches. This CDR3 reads CASSQGTSYAEQFF. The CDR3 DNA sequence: TGCGCCAGCAGCCAAGGGACTAGCTACGCTGAGCAGTTCTTC.

The CDR3 reads CASSLRDRPFETQYF. In DNA, the CDR3 is TGTGCCAGCAGCTTAAGGGACAGGCCTTTCGAGACCCAGTACTTC. The chain has TRBV7-3 and TRBJ2-5; 8 bases are a match to TRBD1. This CDR3 region has 15 residues. V gave up 1 base and J gave up 5 bases; unmatched junction bases: 6. The germline CDR1 and CDR2 sequences are SGHTA and FQGTGA.

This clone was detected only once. CDR3 DNA sequence: TGTGCCACCAGCCTAGCGGGAGGCTCTCAGCAGTACTTC. It encodes CATSLAGGSQQYF. This chain joins TRBV15 and TRBJ2-7; 11 bases match TRBD2. This CDR3 contains 13 residues. In germline, CDR1 is LNHNV, CDR2 YYDKDF (reference sequence). J lost 8 bases, V lost 5 bases, and 5 bases had no gene match.

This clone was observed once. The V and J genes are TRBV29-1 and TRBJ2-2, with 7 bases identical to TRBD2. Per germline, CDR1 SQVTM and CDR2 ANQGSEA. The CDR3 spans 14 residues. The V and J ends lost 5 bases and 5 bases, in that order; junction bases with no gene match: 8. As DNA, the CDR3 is TGCAGCGTTTTTGGACGGGAGGCGACCGGGGAGCTGTTTTTT. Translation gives CSVFGREATGELFF.

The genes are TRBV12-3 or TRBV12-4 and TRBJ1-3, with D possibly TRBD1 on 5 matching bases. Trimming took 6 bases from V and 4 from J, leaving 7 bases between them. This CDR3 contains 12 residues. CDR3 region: CASRGLGNTIYF. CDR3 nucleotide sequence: TGTGCCAGCAGGGGACTCGGAAACACCATATATTTT.

The CDR3, as DNA: TGTGCCAGCAGTCCCGTCTATGCTAATGAAAAACTGTTTTTT. It encodes CASSPVYANEKLFF. V usage is TRBV6-5 and J usage is TRBJ1-4; D not resolved. Germline CDR1 is MNHEY and CDR2 is SVGAGI. V lost 5 bases and J lost 3, with 10 bases in between. The CDR3 is made up of 14 amino acids.

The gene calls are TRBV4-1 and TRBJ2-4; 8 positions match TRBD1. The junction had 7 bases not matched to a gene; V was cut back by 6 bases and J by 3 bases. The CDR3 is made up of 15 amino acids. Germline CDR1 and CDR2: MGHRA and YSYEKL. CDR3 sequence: CASSRMGQDKNIQYF. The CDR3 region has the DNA TGCGCCAGCAGTCGCATGGGACAGGACAAAAACATTCAGTACTTC.

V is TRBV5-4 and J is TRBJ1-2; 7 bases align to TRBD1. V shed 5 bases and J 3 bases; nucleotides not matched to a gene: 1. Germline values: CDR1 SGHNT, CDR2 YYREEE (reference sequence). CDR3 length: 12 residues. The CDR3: CASRGTDYGYTF. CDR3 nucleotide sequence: TGTGCCAGCAGGGGGACAGACTATGGCTACACCTTC.

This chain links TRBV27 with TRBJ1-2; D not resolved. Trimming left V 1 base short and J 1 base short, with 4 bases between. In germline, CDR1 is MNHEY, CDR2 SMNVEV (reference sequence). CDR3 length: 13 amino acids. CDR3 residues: CASSLYNNYGYTF. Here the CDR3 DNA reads TGTGCCAGCAGTTTATATAATAACTATGGCTACACCTTC.

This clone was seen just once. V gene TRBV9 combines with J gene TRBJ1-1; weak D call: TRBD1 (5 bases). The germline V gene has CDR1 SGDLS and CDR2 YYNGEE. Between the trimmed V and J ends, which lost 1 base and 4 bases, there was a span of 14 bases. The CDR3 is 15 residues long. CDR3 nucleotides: TGTGCCAGCAGCGTAACCCCAGGCGGGGGCACTGAAGCTTTCTTT. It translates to CASSVTPGGGTEAFF.

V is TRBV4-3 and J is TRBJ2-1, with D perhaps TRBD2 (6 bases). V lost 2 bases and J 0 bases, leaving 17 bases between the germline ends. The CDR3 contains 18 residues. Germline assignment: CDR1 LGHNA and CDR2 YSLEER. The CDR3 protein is CASSQSPGTSSSYNEQFF. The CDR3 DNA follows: TGCGCCAGCAGCCAATCTCCTGGGACTTCAAGCTCCTACAATGAGCAGTTCTTC.

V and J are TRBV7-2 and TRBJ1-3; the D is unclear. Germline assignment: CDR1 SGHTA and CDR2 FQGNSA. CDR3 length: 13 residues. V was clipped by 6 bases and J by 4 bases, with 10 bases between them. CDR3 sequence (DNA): TGTGCCAGCAGGAGAAATCTAGGAAACACCATATATTTT. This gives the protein CASRRNLGNTIYF.

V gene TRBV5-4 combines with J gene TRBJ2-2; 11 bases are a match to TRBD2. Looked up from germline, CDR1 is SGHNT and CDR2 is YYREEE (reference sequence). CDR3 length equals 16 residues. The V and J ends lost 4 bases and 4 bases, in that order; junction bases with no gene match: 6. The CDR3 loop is CASSATSGSLTGELFF. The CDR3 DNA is TGTGCCAGCAGCGCTACTAGCGGGAGTCTCACCGGGGAGCTGTTTTTT.